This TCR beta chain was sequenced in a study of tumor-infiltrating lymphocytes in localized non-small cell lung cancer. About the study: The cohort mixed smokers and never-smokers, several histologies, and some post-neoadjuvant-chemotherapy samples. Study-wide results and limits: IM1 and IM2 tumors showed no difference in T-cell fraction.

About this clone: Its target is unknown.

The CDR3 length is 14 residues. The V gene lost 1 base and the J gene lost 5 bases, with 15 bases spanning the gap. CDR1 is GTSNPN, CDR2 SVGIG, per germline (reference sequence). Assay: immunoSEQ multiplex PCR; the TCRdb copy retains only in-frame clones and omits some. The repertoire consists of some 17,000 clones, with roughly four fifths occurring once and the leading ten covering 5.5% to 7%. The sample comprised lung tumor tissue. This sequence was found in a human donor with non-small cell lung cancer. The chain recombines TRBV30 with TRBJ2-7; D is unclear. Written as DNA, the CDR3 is TGTGCCTGGAGTGGAAGAAACCCAATAAACGAGCAGTACTTC. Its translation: CAWSGRNPINEQYF.